One sample yielded the 7 T cell receptor beta chains listed below, sequenced in a study of CD8+ T cells in alopecia areata. cDNA serving as the sequencing template came from extracted, reverse transcribed RNA. Sequencing used immunoSEQ multiplex PCR; TCRdb keeps in-frame clones, though not all of them. The data contain 6,500 to 9,000 clones, roughly 55% of them singletons. As part of sample collection, lesional scalp punch biopsies and peripheral blood were taken from alopecia areata patients. Sequences were derived from skin, sampled at week 0. The receptors here all came from a human donor with alopecia areata.

The gene calls are TRBV14 and TRBJ2-7; no clear D gene. Germline lookup yields CDR1 SGHDN and CDR2 FVKESK. V lost 5 bases and J lost 5, with 13 bases in between. The CDR3 spans 13 residues. The CDR3 sequence is CASSSIDSHEQYF. The CDR3 coding sequence is TGTGCCAGCAGCTCGATCGATTCCCACGAGCAGTACTTC.

The chain couples TRBV6-5 to TRBJ1-2; D is undetermined. The length of the CDR3 is 15 residues. Per the germline V gene, CDR1 is MNHEY and CDR2 is SVGAGI. Trimming removed 6 bases at V and 0 bases at J, with 14 bases between. For the CDR3, the DNA is TGTGCCAGCAGGGACCATAAGACCGCTAACTATGGCTACACCTTC. It specifies CASRDHKTANYGYTF.

This clone was detected only a few times. J is TRBJ2-2 and V is TRBV30; 9 bases map to TRBD2. Trimming cost V 4 bases and J 3 bases; bases outside gene matches: 3. The CDR3 runs 14 residues. Germline V gene sequence: CDR1 GTSNPN, CDR2 SVGIG (reference sequence). This chain's CDR3 is CAWKTSGYTGELFF. CDR3 DNA: TGTGCCTGGAAGACTAGCGGATACACCGGGGAGCTGTTTTTT.

In its sample, this clone was seen a few times. The V call is TRBV7-9, the J call TRBJ2-7, with D possibly matching TRBD1 (6 bases). V lost 3 bases and J lost 5, with 14 bases in between. CDR1 SEHNR and CDR2 FQNEAQ come from the germline V gene (reference sequence). The CDR3 length is 14 residues. The CDR3 nucleotides are TGTGCCAGCAGCTTCTCGGGACACTTGAACGAGCAGTACTTC. Translated: CASSFSGHLNEQYF. Drawing the rest from reference TRBV7-9 and TRBJ2-7, the complete variable domain is DTGVSQNPRHKITKRGQNVTFRCDPISEHNRLYWYRQTLGQGPEFLTYFQNEAQLEKSRLLSDRFSAERPKGSFSTLEIQRTEQGDSAMYLCASSFSGHLNEQYFGPGTRLTVT.

Comments on this clone: Germline is not matched at one junction end, which may reflect a read error. This chain joins TRBV11-2 and TRBJ2-7; no clear D. CDR1 is SGHAT, CDR2 FQNNGV, per germline. This CDR3 comprises 14 residues. CDR3 sequence reads: CASSLELRSFEQYF. DNA of the CDR3: TGTGCCAGCAGCTTAGAGTTGCGGTCCTTCGAGCAGTACTTC. Full variable domain (outside the CDR3, taken from reference TRBV11-2 and TRBJ2-7): EAGVAQSPRYKIIEKRQSVAFWCNPISGHATLYWYQQILGQGPKLLIQFQNNGVVDDSQLPKDRFSAERLKGVDSTLKIQPAKLEDSAVYLCASSLELRSFEQYFGPGTRLTVT.

The chain couples TRBV5-5 to TRBJ2-7; 9 bases are a match to TRBD2. Germline CDR1 reads SGHKS; CDR2 reads YYEKEE (reference sequence). V shed 2 bases, J shed 3 bases, and the junction held 3 bases outside the gene matches. The length of the CDR3 is 14 residues. CDR3 sequence (DNA): TGTGCCAGCAGCTTATCTAGCGGGAACTACGAGCAGTACTTC. This codes for CASSLSSGNYEQYF.

This clone was seen just once. The gene calls are TRBV7-2 and TRBJ2-5; 9 nucleotides line up with TRBD2. The J call may be incorrect, as the DNA end agrees better with TRBJ2-7. The CDR3 contains 14 residues. The germline V gene encodes CDR1 SGHTA and CDR2 FQGNSA. CDR3 sequence reads: CASILAGMAYEQYF. The DNA of the CDR3 is TGTGCCAGCATCCTAGCGGGAATGGCCTACGAGCAGTACTTC.